These T cell receptor beta chains were read from a single sample in a study of shared clonotypes between healthy human individuals. TCRdb's copy holds only in-frame clones and misses some; the assay was immunoSEQ multiplex PCR. The sample has about 460,000 clones, more than 70% seen once. The sequencing sample was made of PBMCs. Receptor source: a woman aged 40 to 50 in good health. Some clones in this sample may be carry-over from other donors' samples. Both conserved end residues are part of each CDR3. D genes are given only for firm matches. Rows give clone size only sometimes, using once, few, many, or a class for an expanded clone.

>TRBJ2-1|TRBV9|TRBD2|-
TGTGCCAGCAGCCCCGGGACTAGCGGGAGAGGCTCCTACAATGAGCAGTTCTTC
CASSPGTSGRGSYNEQFF
>TRBJ2-7|TRBV5-5|TRBD2|-
TGTGCCAGCAGCTTGGAACTAGCGAGGGTGTACGAGCAGTACTTC
CASSLELARVYEQYF
>TRBJ2-2|TRBV6-1|TRBD1|-
TGTGCCAGCACTCAGGGGGCCACCGGGGAGCTGTTTTTT
CASTQGATGELFF
>TRBJ2-5|TRBV7-2|-|-
TGTGCCAGCAGCTTAGTTTCAACAGCCACGTACTTC
CASSLVSTATYF
>TRBJ2-1|TRBV5-6|TRBD2|-
TGTGCCAGCAGCTTGGAGGGGACTAGCCCTAGCAATGAGCAGTTCTTC
CASSLEGTSPSNEQFF
>TRBJ1-3|TRBV9|-|-
TGTGCCAGCAGCGTAGGCACATCTGGAAACACCATATATTTT
CASSVGTSGNTIYF
>TRBJ2-7|TRBV29-1|TRBD1|-
TGCAGCGTTGAAACAGGGGGCCCCTACGAGCAGTACTTC
CSVETGGPYEQYF
>TRBJ2-1|TRBV23-1|TRBD1|-
TGCGCCAGCAGTCACCTCCCTTGGGACAGCTACAATGAGCAGTTCTTC
CASSHLPWDSYNEQFF
>TRBJ1-5|TRBV2|-|-
TGTGCCAGCAGAGCGACGGGGACGGGCAATCAGCCCCAGCATTTT
CASRATGTGNQPQHF
>TRBJ1-2|TRBV6-6|TRBD1|-
TGTGTCAGCAGTTACCTGGGACAGTTCTATGGCTACACCTTT
CVSSYLGQFYGYTF
>TRBJ1-3|TRBV25-1|-|-
TGTGCCAGCACCCCACCTCCGGGCTCTGGAAACACCATATATTTT
CASTPPPGSGNTIYF
>TRBJ2-1|TRBV5-4|TRBD2|once
TGTGCCAGCACCCGGACTAGCGGGTTCTACAATGAGCAGTTCTTC
CASTRTSGFYNEQFF
>TRBJ1-1|TRBV19|-|many
TGTGCCAGTAGTATAACGGCAGGCCAGAACACTGAAGCTTTCTTT
CASSITAGQNTEAFF
>TRBJ1-2|TRBV28|-|-
TGTGCCAGCAGTTTTGGTGTCAGGACTAACTATGGCTACACCTTC
CASSFGVRTNYGYTF
>TRBJ2-1|TRBV2|TRBD2|-
TGTGCCAGTGGGGGGGCTAGCGGGAGGATCAATGAGCAGTTCTTC
CASGGASGRINEQFF
>TRBJ2-5|TRBV28|TRBD2|-
TGTGCCAGCAGCGCTAGCGGGAGAACAGAGACCCAGTACTTC
CASSASGRTETQYF
>TRBJ1-5|TRBV18|-|once
TGTGCCAGCTCACCAGAAGTCGGGGGGAGGCCCCAGCATTTT
CASSPEVGGRPQHF
>TRBJ2-2|TRBV6-5|-|-
TGTGCCAGCCTGGCGAACACCGGGGAGCTGTTTTTT
CASLANTGELFF
>TRBJ2-7|TRBV30|-|-
TGTGCCTGGAGTGTACCGGGGGCGTTGGCCTACGAGCAGTACTTC
CAWSVPGALAYEQYF
>TRBJ1-3|TRBV30|-|once
TGTGCCTGGCCATCGGGGGGCTCTGGAAACACCATATATTTT
CAWPSGGSGNTIYF
>TRBJ1-4|TRBV2|TRBD1|many
TGTGCCAGCAAAGCAGGGGGCCAGGAAAAACTGTTTTTT
CASKAGGQEKLFF
>TRBJ2-1|TRBV9|TRBD2|many
TGTGCCAGCAGCGCCGGACTAGCGGGCGGCAATGAGCAGTTCTTC
CASSAGLAGGNEQFF
>TRBJ2-1|TRBV5-1|TRBD1|-
TGCGCCAGCAGCTTGGACGGCAGGGGGTCCTACAATGAGCAGTTCTTC
CASSLDGRGSYNEQFF
>TRBJ1-2|TRBV6-1|-|-
TGTGCCAGCAGTGGTGACGGGCCGAGGGGCTACACCTTC
CASSGDGPRGYTF
>TRBJ2-7|TRBV5-1|-|-
TGCGCCAGCAGCCCTCCCGGGGGCCCCTCAGGGCAGTACTTC
CASSPPGGPSGQYF
>TRBJ2-5|TRBV7-3|TRBD1|many
TGTGCCAGCAGCCCTGGACAGGGAGAGACCCAGTACTTC
CASSPGQGETQYF
>TRBJ2-3|TRBV11-3|-|-
TGTGCCAGCAGCTTAGGCGGGGGCACGGCAGATACGCAGTATTTT
CASSLGGGTADTQYF
>TRBJ2-1|TRBV29-1|TRBD2|-
TGCAGCGTAGCTCCCGGGACTAGGACTGAGCAGTTCTTC
CSVAPGTRTEQFF
>TRBJ2-1|TRBV7-2|TRBD1|-
TGTGCCAGCAACCCTTCAGGGGGCGCGAGCTTGAGTGAGCAGTTCTTC
CASNPSGGASLSEQFF
>TRBJ2-2|TRBV27|-|-
TGTGCCAGCAGTCCCCCCTACACCGGGGAGCTGTTTTTT
CASSPPYTGELFF
>TRBJ1-1|TRBV28|-|-
TGTGCCAGCAGAAACCGGATAACGGGGACTGAAGCTTTCTTT
CASRNRITGTEAFF
>TRBJ1-1|TRBV6-5|-|many
TGTGCCGGCAGTCCCGACCGACCGAAGAACACTGAAGCTTTCTTT
CAGSPDRPKNTEAFF
>TRBJ1-1|TRBV7-3|-|-
TGTGCCAGCAGCTTAACGACAGAGTCCGGGGCTTTCTTT
CASSLTTESGAFF
>TRBJ2-5|TRBV4-1|-|-
TGCGCCAGCAGCCAAGATGGGGCCGCAAACCGTGACTTC
CASSQDGAANRDF
>TRBJ1-2|TRBV7-9|TRBD1|-
TGTGCCAGCAGCTCCGACAGGGATCGCGGCTACACCTTC
CASSSDRDRGYTF
>TRBJ1-3|TRBV7-8|-|few
TGTGCCAGCAGCTTAGGGGGGCCCCGCTCTGGAAACACCATATATTTT
CASSLGGPRSGNTIYF
>TRBJ2-3|TRBV30|TRBD2|-
TGTGCCTGGAGGTCTAGCGGGAGGTCAGATACGCAGTATTTT
CAWRSSGRSDTQYF
>TRBJ2-5|TRBV7-9|TRBD2|few
TGTGCCAGCAGCCTAGGGACTAGCATGGAGACCCAGTACTTC
CASSLGTSMETQYF
>TRBJ2-3|TRBV5-1|TRBD1|-
TGCGCCAGCAGCACGACAGGGGCCGGAGATACGCAGTATTTT
CASSTTGAGDTQYF
>TRBJ2-3|TRBV7-2|-|once
TGTGCCAGCAGCTTACTTCCCAGGCTATCGACAGATACGCAGTATTTT
CASSLLPRLSTDTQYF
>TRBJ2-3|TRBV5-1|TRBD2|-
TGCGCCAGCAGCCTGGGACTAGCGGGTTGGGCAGATACGCAGTATTTT
CASSLGLAGWADTQYF
>TRBJ2-1|TRBV14|TRBD2|-
TGTGCCAGCCAGAGCGGGAGTCGGTACAATGAGCAGTTCTTC
CASQSGSRYNEQFF
>TRBJ2-3|TRBV7-2|-|few
TGTGCCAGCAGCTTAGCGCTCTCCGGGAGAGGCGCAGATACGCAGTATTTT
CASSLALSGRGADTQYF
>TRBJ1-1|TRBV7-8|-|-
TGTGCCAGCAGCTTAGGGAGGGGCAGGGGACGGAACACTGAAGCTTTCTTT
CASSLGRGRGRNTEAFF
>TRBJ2-7|TRBV5-1|-|-
TGCGCCAGCAGCTTGGGGACTTACTACGAGCAGTACTTC
CASSLGTYYEQYF
>TRBJ1-2|TRBV30|-|-
TGTGCCTGGAGTGTACTTTCGGGTTCAGTACAAGGCTACACCTTC
CAWSVLSGSVQGYTF
>TRBJ1-4|TRBV15|-|-
TGTGCCACCAGTAGAGGAATCTCCGGGGAACTGTTTTTT
CATSRGISGELFF